These 2 T cell receptor beta chains were all obtained from the same sample, sequenced in a study of control samples from healthy donors and cancer patients. Data came from immunoSEQ multiplex PCR; TCRdb stores just in-frame clones and leaves some out. The profile shows hundreds of thousands of clones, about 80% of them singletons. What was sequenced was PBMCs. The receptors shown here come from a woman aged 60-70 years with lung cancer.

This chain connects TRBV7-9 to TRBJ2-5; D is possibly TRBD1 (6 bases). The germline gives CDR1 SEHNR, CDR2 FQNEAQ (reference sequence). Trimming took 1 base from V and 2 from J, leaving 8 bases between them. This CDR3 has 14 residues. The CDR3 DNA reads TGTGCCAGCAGCTTAGGGGGGCCACAAGAGACCCAGTACTTC. Residues: CASSLGGPQETQYF.

J is TRBJ2-5 and V is TRBV18; D gene unclear. The CDR3 loop spans 14 amino acids. Trimming left V 2 bases short and J 6 bases short, with 13 bases between. The germline V gene encodes CDR1 KGHSH and CDR2 LQKENI. For the CDR3, the DNA is TGTGCCAGCTCACCAGTGTCAGGTGAGAAGACCCAGTACTTC. Encoded protein: CASSPVSGEKTQYF. Together with reference TRBV18 and TRBJ2-5, the CDR3 gives the full variable domain: NAGVMQNPRHLVRRRGQEARLRCSPMKGHSHVYWYRQLPEEGLKFMVYLQKENIIDESGMPKERFSAEFPKEGPSILRIQQVVRGDSAAYFCASSPVSGEKTQYFGPGTRLLVL.